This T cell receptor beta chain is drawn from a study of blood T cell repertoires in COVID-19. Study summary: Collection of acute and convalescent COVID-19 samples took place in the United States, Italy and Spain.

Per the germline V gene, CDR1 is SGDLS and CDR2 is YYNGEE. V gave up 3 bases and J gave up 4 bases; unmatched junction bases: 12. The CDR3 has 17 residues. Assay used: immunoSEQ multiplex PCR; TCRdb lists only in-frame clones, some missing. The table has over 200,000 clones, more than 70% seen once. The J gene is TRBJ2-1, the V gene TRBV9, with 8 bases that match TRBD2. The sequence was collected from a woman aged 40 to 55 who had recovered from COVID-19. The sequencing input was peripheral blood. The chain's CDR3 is CASSGGPSGSPYNEQFF. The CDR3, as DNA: TGTGCCAGCAGCGGCGGGCCCAGCGGGAGTCCGTACAATGAGCAGTTCTTC.